This T cell receptor (beta chain) was sequenced for a study of cytomegalovirus exposure and HLA in healthy donors. Whole-study findings and limits: Highest at DRB1 and lowest at HLA-C, TCR association rates differed among HLA loci in a later analysis. Donor immune exposure was known only as CMV serostatus.

The ends were cut back, 1 base at V and 0 bases at J, with 9 bases in the middle. This CDR3 spans 15 amino acids. CDR1 and CDR2 from the germline V gene are GTSNPN and SVGIG (reference sequence). Remarks on this clone: Antigen unknown.

The PCR was carried out with 60 Vbeta primers and 13 Jbeta primers. Source study methods: Some 10 million of the about 80 million unique TCR beta chains counted in a later analysis were shared. The data were produced by immunoSEQ multiplex PCR, yet TCRdb's version contains in-frame clones alone and is incomplete. V and J calls and clone size are copied from that table; D and trimming were computed from the DNA. The sample has approximately 110,000 clones, roughly 74% seen once. This receptor was identified in a man aged 35-49 years in good health and CMV-seronegative. The J gene is TRBJ1-4, the V gene TRBV30; TRBD1 is a possible D gene (6 bases). The sample taken for sequencing was PBMCs. Here the CDR3 reads CAWSEGQPTNEKLFF. CDR3 in DNA: TGTGCCTGGAGTGAAGGACAGCCAACTAATGAAAAACTGTTTTTT.